The 23 T cell receptor beta chains listed next were all sequenced from one sample in a study of T cells in women clearing cervical HPV infection. The table came from immunoSEQ multiplex PCR; TCRdb's copy has only in-frame clones and leaves some out. This table holds some 15,000 clones. The sequenced sample consisted of blood buffy coat. The receptors stem from a woman between 18 and 75 years old with a cervical HPV16 infection that either progressed to CIN3+ or cleared (not recorded which).

Points on this clone: The CDR3 is cut off 3 residues early in the read; its end comes from the germline J gene. The gene calls are TRBV5-1 and TRBJ2-7; 9 nucleotides line up with TRBD1. The CDR3 covers 14 residues. J lost 2 bases, V lost 4 bases, and 4 bases had no gene match. The germline gives CDR1 SGHRS, CDR2 YFSETQ. Incomplete CDR3 DNA: TGCGCCAGCAGCGTTCGACAGGGGGCCTACGAG. Its translation: CASSVRQGAYE. The full CDR3 sequence reads CASSVRQGAYEQYF.

For this clone: The CDR3 end lies 3 residues beyond the end of the read and is filled in from the germline J gene. This chain connects TRBV2 to TRBJ1-6; D perhaps matches TRBD1 (5 bases). The germline CDR1 and CDR2 sequences are SNHLY and FYNNEI. The V and J ends lost 3 bases and 9 bases respectively, with 9 bases between them. The CDR3 contains 13 residues. The CDR3 bases that were read are TGTGCCAGCAGTGAGAGGGGCAGTTCACCC. Its protein is CASSERGSSP. In full, the CDR3 reads CASSERGSSPLHF.

As to this clone: The CDR3 goes on 3 residues after the read ends, and that part is filled in from the germline J gene. This chain uses TRBV15 with TRBJ2-5, with 7 bases lining up with TRBD2. The CDR3 sequence is 15 residues long. V trimming: 0 bases; J trimming: 5 bases; junction bases outside the gene matches: 6. Germline CDR1 is LNHNV and CDR2 is YYDKDF (reference sequence). The CDR3 region is CATSRDRGVHETQYF. Incomplete CDR3 DNA: TGTGCCACCAGCAGAGATCGGGGGGTACATGAGACC.

Points on this clone: The read stops 3 residues short of the end of the CDR3; the missing end is completed from the germline J gene. The rearrangement links TRBV5-1 to TRBJ2-5; 9 positions agree with TRBD1. The CDR3 totals 14 residues. V was pared by 4 bases and J by 4 bases, with 5 bases of the junction left unmatched. Germline V lookup: CDR1 SGHRS, CDR2 YFSETQ. CDR3 protein: CASSTGQGTETQYF. The CDR3 DNA, read in part, is TGCGCCAGCAGCACCGGACAGGGGACAGAGACC.

With respect to this clone: With the read ending 3 residues before the CDR3 end, the germline J gene is used to fill in that end. The V call is TRBV7-2, the J call TRBJ2-7; the D is unclear. In germline, CDR1 is SGHTA, CDR2 FQGNSA. The V end was cut by 3 bases, the J end by 4 bases, with 13 bases between. The CDR3 sequence is 14 residues long. The sequenced CDR3 bases are TGTGCCAGCAGCTTGGGTCCAGGAAATTACGAG. It is translated as CASSLGPGNYE. The whole CDR3 protein is CASSLGPGNYEQYF.

On this clone: The read ends 3 residues shy of where the CDR3 ends; the end is completed using the germline J gene. The rearrangement joins TRBV6-2 or TRBV6-3 to TRBJ1-2; 11 bases map to TRBD1. Losses at the gene ends were 5 bases for V and 4 bases for J; bases not matched to a gene: 3. The CDR3 loop spans 14 amino acids. Germline V gene lookup returns CDR1 MNHEY and CDR2 SVGEGT. CDR3 sequence reads: CASSAGQGAYGYTF. The CDR3 DNA, read in part, is TGTGCCAGCAGTGCAGGACAGGGGGCCTATGGC.

As for this clone: Sequencing ends 3 residues short of the CDR3 end; the germline J gene provides the rest. The genes are TRBV19 and TRBJ1-2, with D tentatively TRBD1 (6 bases). The CDR3 length is 16 residues. Per germline, CDR1 LNHDA and CDR2 SQIVND (reference sequence). Between the trimmed V and J ends, which lost 0 bases and 4 bases, there was a span of 15 bases. CDR3 sequence: CASSIDLWDNLYGYTF. The covered CDR3 bases are TGTGCCAGTAGTATAGATCTATGGGACAACCTCTATGGC.

Of note for this clone: Read coverage stops 3 residues before the CDR3 terminus; the germline J gene supplies the remainder. The J gene is TRBJ1-1, the V gene TRBV11-2, with a tentative D call TRBD1 (6 bases). The CDR3 length is 14 residues. Trimming left V 5 bases short and J 6 bases short, with 16 bases between. Germline values: CDR1 SGHAT, CDR2 FQNNGV. The CDR3 loop reads CASSPTGGASEAFF. CDR3 bases read: TGTGCCAGCAGCCCCACGGGGGGCGCATCTGAA.

On this clone: The read terminates 3 residues ahead of where the CDR3 ends, so the germline J gene completes it. The chain employs TRBV24-1 and TRBJ2-7; the D gene is possibly TRBD1 (5 bases). CDR3 length equals 14 residues. Germline V gene sequence: CDR1 KGHDR, CDR2 SFDVKD. The V gene lost 3 bases and the J gene lost 3 bases, with 11 bases spanning the gap. The CDR3: CATSDLRQNYEQYF. The CDR3 DNA, read in part, is TGTGCCACCAGTGATCTTCGACAGAACTACGAG.

Details on this clone: Read sequence stops 3 residues before the CDR3 end, and the germline J gene provides the missing end. This chain joins TRBV5-1 and TRBJ2-2; D unclear. The V and J ends lost 4 bases and 0 bases respectively, with 10 bases between them. CDR3 length equals 15 residues. The germline CDR1 and CDR2 sequences are SGHRS and YFSETQ. CDR3 sequence: CASSPTASNTGELFF. The DNA read from the CDR3 is TGCGCCAGCAGCCCCACAGCCTCGAACACCGGGGAG.

In regard to this clone: The read gets to within 3 residues of the CDR3 end, and the germline J gene fills in the rest. The chain uses TRBV11-2 and TRBJ2-5; TRBD2 is a possible D gene (6 bases). CDR3 length: 14 amino acids. Looked up from germline, CDR1 is SGHAT and CDR2 is FQNNGV. The ends were cut back, 1 base at V and 5 bases at J, with 11 bases in the middle. Partial CDR3 DNA: TGTGCCAGCAGCTTAGTCGGGGGAGTGGAGACC. Its protein product is CASSLVGGVET. The CDR3, in full, reads CASSLVGGVETQYF.

Points on this clone: The read comes to an end 3 residues before the CDR3 does, leaving the germline J gene to fill in the end. The chain joins TRBV6-1 to TRBJ1-2; 8 bases fit TRBD1. This CDR3 spans 15 amino acids. Germline trimming cut 3 bases from V and 2 bases from J; bases unmatched to any gene: 5. Germline V gene lookup returns CDR1 MNHNS and CDR2 SASEGT. CDR3 DNA, as far as it was read: TGTGCCAGCAGTGATTTAGGACAGGGAAACTATGGC. Its translation is CASSDLGQGNYG. Given in full, the CDR3 is CASSDLGQGNYGYTF.

About this clone itself: The read stops 3 residues short of the end of the CDR3; the missing end is completed from the germline J gene. The chain recombines TRBV7-9 with TRBJ1-2; 7 nucleotides agree with TRBD1. The CDR3 extends over 12 amino acids. The germline gives CDR1 SEHNR, CDR2 FQNEAQ (reference sequence). CDR3 DNA (partial): TGTGCCAGCAACCGTGACAGGGACGGC. Translating it yields CASNRDRDG. The CDR3 in full is CASNRDRDGYTF.

A note on this clone: The read finishes 3 residues shy of the CDR3 end, and the germline J gene is used to complete it. The rearrangement links TRBV10-3 to TRBJ2-3; 9 bases are a match to TRBD2. The CDR3 length is 17 residues. Germline loops: CDR1 ENHRY, CDR2 SYGVKD. The junction had 12 bases not matched to a gene; V was cut back by 4 bases and J by 4 bases. Incomplete CDR3 DNA: TGTGCCATCAGTGTAATGAAATCTAGCGGGGTCGCAGATACG. Translation: CAISVMKSSGVADT. The full CDR3 protein reads CAISVMKSSGVADTQYF.

A note on this clone: The CDR3 end lies 3 residues beyond the end of the read and is filled in from the germline J gene. The gene calls are TRBV28 and TRBJ2-1; 14 bases agree with TRBD2. The CDR3 contains 18 residues. The germline V gene has CDR1 MDHEN and CDR2 SYDVKM. V lost 4 bases, J lost 4 bases, and 9 bases stayed unmatched. The CDR3 sequence is CASSSTRLAGGQYNEQFF. The sequenced part of the CDR3 DNA is TGTGCCAGCAGTTCCACCCGACTAGCGGGGGGGCAATACAATGAG. The variable domain in full, completed from reference TRBV28 and TRBJ2-1, reads DVKVTQSSRYLVKRTGEKVFLECVQDMDHENMFWYRQDPGLGLRLIYFSYDVKMKEKGDIPEGYSVSREKKERFSLILESASTNQTSMYLCASSSTRLAGGQYNEQFFGPGTRLTVL.

As concerns this clone: The sequenced fragment ends 3 residues before the CDR3 boundary, so the rest is inferred from the germline J gene. The genes are TRBV5-4 and TRBJ2-1, with a possible D match to TRBD2 (5 bases). The CDR3 is made up of 14 amino acids. The V end was cut by 4 bases, the J end by 7 bases, with 15 bases between. Looked up from germline, CDR1 is SGHNT and CDR2 is YYREEE (reference sequence). The CDR3: CASSPRRRGNEQFF. The part of the CDR3 DNA that was read is TGTGCCAGCAGCCCCCGAAGGCGAGGGAATGAG. The variable domain in full, completed from reference TRBV5-4 and TRBJ2-1, reads ETGVTQSPTHLIKTRGQQVTLRCSSQSGHNTVSWYQQALGQGPQFIFQYYREEENGRGNFPPRFSGLQFPNYSSELNVNALELDDSALYLCASSPRRRGNEQFFGPGTRLTVL.

About this clone: From the germline J gene comes the end of the CDR3, since the read stops 3 residues before it. The chain has TRBV19 and TRBJ2-2, with D tentatively TRBD2 (6 bases). This CDR3 region has 15 residues. V lost 8 bases and J lost 0, with 13 bases in between. Germline assignment: CDR1 LNHDA and CDR2 SQIVND (reference sequence). The sequenced part of the CDR3 DNA is TGTGCCAGTTTCTCCGGCGGGGCGAACACCGGGGAG. Amino acids: CASFSGGANTGE. The entire CDR3 reads CASFSGGANTGELFF.

About this clone itself: The sequenced fragment ends 3 residues before the CDR3 boundary, so the rest is inferred from the germline J gene. The chain employs TRBV5-6 and TRBJ2-7; D is perhaps TRBD1 (6 bases). Germline assignment: CDR1 SGHDT and CDR2 YYEEEE. CDR3 length: 12 amino acids. V lost 4 bases and J 4 bases, leaving 9 bases between the germline ends. The part of the CDR3 DNA that was read is TGTGCCAGCAGCGGGGACACTTACGAG. This gives the protein CASSGDTYE. The full CDR3 protein reads CASSGDTYEQYF. Looking up the rest from reference TRBV5-6 and TRBJ2-7 gives the full variable domain: DAGVTQSPTHLIKTRGQQVTLRCSPKSGHDTVSWYQQALGQGPQFIFQYYEEEERQRGNFPDRFSGHQFPNYSSELNVNALLLGDSALYLCASSGDTYEQYFGPGTRLTVT.

As regards this clone: Read data end 3 residues before the CDR3 end; the end is taken from the germline J gene. J is TRBJ1-2 and V is TRBV15; 10 bases are shared with TRBD1. Looked up from germline, CDR1 is LNHNV and CDR2 is YYDKDF (reference sequence). This CDR3 is built from 14 residues. CDR3 loop: CATSPDRGLSGYTF. CDR3 DNA, as far as it was read: TGTGCCACCAGCCCCGACAGGGGGCTGTCGGGC.

To note about this clone: The read ends 3 residues early relative to the CDR3; the germline J gene fills the gap. The chain is built from TRBV29-1 and TRBJ2-5; D might be TRBD1 (6 bases). Deletions cut 7 bases from V and 1 base from J, with 10 bases between. The CDR3 contains 12 residues. Germline CDR1 and CDR2: SQVTM and ANQGSEA. This chain's CDR3 is CSASDSQETQYF. The covered CDR3 bases are TGCAGCGCCTCGGACAGCCAAGAGACC.

Comments on this clone: From the germline J gene comes the end of the CDR3, since the read stops 3 residues before it. This chain joins TRBV29-1 and TRBJ2-6; D gene unclear. The CDR3 totals 13 residues. Per the germline V gene, CDR1 is SQVTM and CDR2 is ANQGSEA. Trimming stripped 3 bases from V and 3 bases from J, with 6 bases between. CDR3 bases read: TGCAGCGTTGAGTCAGATGGGGCCAACGTC. As protein: CSVESDGANV. The CDR3 as a whole reads CSVESDGANVLTF.

As concerns this clone: The observed sequence ends 3 residues before the CDR3 terminus, with the missing tail filled in from the germline J gene. The chain links TRBV18 to TRBJ1-1; D is ambiguous. The CDR3 contains 13 residues. Germline V gene data show CDR1 as KGHSH and CDR2 as LQKENI. CDR3 amino acids: CASSPISSREAFF. Partial CDR3 DNA: TGTGCCAGCTCACCAATTAGCAGCCGGGAA.

The CDR3 reads CASSLYLGTGLTGELFF. The sequenced part of the CDR3 DNA is TGCGCCAGCAGCTTGTACCTTGGGACAGGCCTCACCGGGGAG. The chain links TRBV5-1 to TRBJ2-2, with 8 nucleotides matching TRBD1. The missing CDR3 end, 3 residues past where the read stops, is filled in from the germline J gene. J was trimmed by 4 bases and V by 1 base; bases with no gene match: 9. The CDR3 spans 17 residues. Per germline, CDR1 SGHRS and CDR2 YFSETQ. The full variable domain, in which reference TRBV5-1 and TRBJ2-2 provide the parts outside the CDR3, is KAGVTQTPRYLIKTRGQQVTLSCSPISGHRSVSWYQQTPGQGLQFLFEYFSETQRNKGNFPGRFSGRQFSNSRSEMNVSTLELGDSALYLCASSLYLGTGLTGELFFGEGSRLTVL.